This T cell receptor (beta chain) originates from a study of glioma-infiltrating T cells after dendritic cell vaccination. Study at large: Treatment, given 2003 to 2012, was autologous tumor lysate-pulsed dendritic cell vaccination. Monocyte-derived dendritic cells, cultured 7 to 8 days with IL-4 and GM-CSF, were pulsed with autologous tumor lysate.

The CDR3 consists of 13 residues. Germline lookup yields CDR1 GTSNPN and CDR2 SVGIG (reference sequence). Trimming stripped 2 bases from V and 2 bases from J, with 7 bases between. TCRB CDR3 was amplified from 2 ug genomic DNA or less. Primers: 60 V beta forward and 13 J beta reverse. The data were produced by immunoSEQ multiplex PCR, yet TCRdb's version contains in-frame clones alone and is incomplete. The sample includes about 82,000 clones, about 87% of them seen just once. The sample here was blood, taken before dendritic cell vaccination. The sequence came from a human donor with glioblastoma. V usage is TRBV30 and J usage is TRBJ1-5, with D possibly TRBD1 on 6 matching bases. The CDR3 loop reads CAWSHRGNQPQHF. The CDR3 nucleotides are TGTGCCTGGAGTCACAGGGGCAATCAGCCCCAGCATTTT.